This paragraph covers one TCR beta chain sequence. Its antigen is unidentified. These data are taken from a study of tissue T cells after allogeneic stem cell transplantation. Study observations and caveats: Shared clones across patients were few; motif clustering revealed tissue-specific shared signatures. This small cohort was clinically heterogeneous, and sampling depth was a limitation. TCR repertoires tracked anatomic similarity, regardless of disease or transplant status. In patients and mice, blood and spleen missed much of tissue repertoire.

Germline CDR1 is KGHSH and CDR2 is LQKENI. The CDR3 extends over 16 amino acids. V shed 0 bases and J shed 3 bases, with 12 bases lying between them. Produced via immunoSEQ multiplex PCR; TCRdb's table is partial and in-frame only. The profile covers some 7,000 clones, with around 80% appearing a single time and more than 14% taken by the ten largest. The sequence came from a male patient aged 60 or over with steroid-refractory graft-versus-host disease after an allogeneic stem cell transplant. The graft donor may account for some of the T cells. The source was skin, collected at autopsy. The genes are TRBV18 and TRBJ2-1; no clear D. The CDR3 DNA is TGTGCCAGCTCACCACCGAGAGACGAATACTACAATGAGCAGTTCTTC. It codes for CASSPPRDEYYNEQFF.